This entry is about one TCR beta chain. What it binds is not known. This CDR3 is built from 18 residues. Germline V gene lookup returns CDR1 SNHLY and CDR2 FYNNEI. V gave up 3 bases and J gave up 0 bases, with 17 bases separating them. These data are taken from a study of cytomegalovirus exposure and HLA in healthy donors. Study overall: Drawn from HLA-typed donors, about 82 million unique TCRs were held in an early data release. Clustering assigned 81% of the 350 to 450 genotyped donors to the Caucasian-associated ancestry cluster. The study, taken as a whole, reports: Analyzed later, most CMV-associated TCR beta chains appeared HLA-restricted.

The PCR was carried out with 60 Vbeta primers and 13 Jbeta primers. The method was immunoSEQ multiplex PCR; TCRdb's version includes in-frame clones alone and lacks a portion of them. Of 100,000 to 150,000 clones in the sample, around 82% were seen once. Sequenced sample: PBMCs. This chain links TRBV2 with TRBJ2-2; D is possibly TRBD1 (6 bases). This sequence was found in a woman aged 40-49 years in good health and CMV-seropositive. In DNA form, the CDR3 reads TGTGCCAGCAGTGATCCGGGACATCCTTTCGCGAACACCGGGGAGCTGTTTTTT. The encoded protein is CASSDPGHPFANTGELFF.